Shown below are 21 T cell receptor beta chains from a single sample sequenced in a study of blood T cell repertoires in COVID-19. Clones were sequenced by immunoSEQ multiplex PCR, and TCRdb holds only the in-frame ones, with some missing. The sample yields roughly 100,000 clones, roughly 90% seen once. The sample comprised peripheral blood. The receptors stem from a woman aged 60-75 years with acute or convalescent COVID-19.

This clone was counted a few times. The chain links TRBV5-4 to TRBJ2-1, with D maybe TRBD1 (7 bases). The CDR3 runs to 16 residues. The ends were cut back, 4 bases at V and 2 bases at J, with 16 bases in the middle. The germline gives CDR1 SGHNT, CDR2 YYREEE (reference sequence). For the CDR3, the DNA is TGTGCCAGCAGCGGGGCGGGACAGATAACCTACAATGAGCAGTTCTTC. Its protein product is CASSGAGQITYNEQFF.

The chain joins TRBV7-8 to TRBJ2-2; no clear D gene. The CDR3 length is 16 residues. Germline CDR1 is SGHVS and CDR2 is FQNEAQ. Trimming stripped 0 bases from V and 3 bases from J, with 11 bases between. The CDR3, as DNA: TGTGCCAGCAGCTTAGCGTCTAGACCACACACCGGGGAGCTGTTTTTT. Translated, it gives CASSLASRPHTGELFF. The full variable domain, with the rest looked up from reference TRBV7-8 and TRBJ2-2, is GAGVSQSPRYKVAKRGQDVALRCDPISGHVSLFWYQQALGQGPEFLTYFQNEAQLDKSGLPSDRFFAERPEGSVSTLKIQRTQQEDSAVYLCASSLASRPHTGELFFGEGSRLTVL.

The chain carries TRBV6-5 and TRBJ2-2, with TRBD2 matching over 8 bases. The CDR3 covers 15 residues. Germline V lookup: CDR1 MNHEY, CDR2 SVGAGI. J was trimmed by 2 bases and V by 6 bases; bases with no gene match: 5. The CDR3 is CASRATSGNTGELFF. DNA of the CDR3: TGTGCCAGCAGGGCAACTAGCGGAAACACCGGGGAGCTGTTTTTT.

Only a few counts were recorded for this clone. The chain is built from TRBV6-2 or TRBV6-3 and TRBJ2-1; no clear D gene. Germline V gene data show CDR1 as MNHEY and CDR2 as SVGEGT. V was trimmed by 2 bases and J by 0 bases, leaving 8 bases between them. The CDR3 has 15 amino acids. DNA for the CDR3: TGTGCCAGCAGTTACGGAGTATACTCCTACAATGAGCAGTTCTTC. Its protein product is CASSYGVYSYNEQFF.

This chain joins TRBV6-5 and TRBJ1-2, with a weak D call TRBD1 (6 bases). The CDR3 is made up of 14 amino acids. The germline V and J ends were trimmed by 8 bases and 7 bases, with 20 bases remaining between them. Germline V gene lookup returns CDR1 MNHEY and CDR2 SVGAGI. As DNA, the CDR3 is TGTGCCAGCGCCTACGACGGACAGTGGAGTGGCTACACCTTC. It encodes CASAYDGQWSGYTF.

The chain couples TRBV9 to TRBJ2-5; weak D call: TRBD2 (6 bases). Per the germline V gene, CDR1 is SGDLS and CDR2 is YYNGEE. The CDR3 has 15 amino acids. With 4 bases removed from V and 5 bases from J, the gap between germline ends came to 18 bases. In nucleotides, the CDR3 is TGTGCCAGCAGCTGGTCCGGGAGCGAGACGGAGACCCAGTACTTC. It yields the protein CASSWSGSETETQYF.

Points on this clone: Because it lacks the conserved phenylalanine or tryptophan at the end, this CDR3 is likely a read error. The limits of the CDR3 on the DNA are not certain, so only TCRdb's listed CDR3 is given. CDR3 sequence reads: CSVEEGGI. The rearrangement joins TRBV29-1 to TRBJ1-2. Germline assignment: CDR1 SQVTM and CDR2 ANQGSEA. The CDR3 contains 8 residues when both ends are counted.

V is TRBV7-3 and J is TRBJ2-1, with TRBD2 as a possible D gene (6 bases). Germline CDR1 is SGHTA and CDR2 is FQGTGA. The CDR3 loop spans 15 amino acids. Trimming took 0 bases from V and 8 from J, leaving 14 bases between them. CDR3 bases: TGTGCCAGCAGCTTAACACGTCTACCGGGGGATGAGCAGTTCTTC. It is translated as CASSLTRLPGDEQFF. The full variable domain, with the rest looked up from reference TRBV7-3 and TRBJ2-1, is GAGVSQTPSNKVTEKGKYVELRCDPISGHTALYWYRQSLGQGPEFLIYFQGTGAADDSGLPNDRFFAVRPEGSVSTLKIQRTERGDSAVYLCASSLTRLPGDEQFFGPGTRLTVL.

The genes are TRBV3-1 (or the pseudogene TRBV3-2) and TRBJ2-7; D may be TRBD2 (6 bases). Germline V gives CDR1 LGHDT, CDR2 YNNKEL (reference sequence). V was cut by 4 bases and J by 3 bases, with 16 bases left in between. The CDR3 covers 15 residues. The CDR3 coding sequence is TGTGCCAGCAGCCCAGCGGGCCAACCCTACTACGAGCAGTACTTC. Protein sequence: CASSPAGQPYYEQYF.

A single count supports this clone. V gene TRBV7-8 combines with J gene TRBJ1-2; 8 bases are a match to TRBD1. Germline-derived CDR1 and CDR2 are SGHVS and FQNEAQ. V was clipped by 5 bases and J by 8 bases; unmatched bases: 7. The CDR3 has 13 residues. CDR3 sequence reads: CASSPDREHGYTF. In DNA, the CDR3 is TGTGCCAGCAGCCCGGACAGGGAGCACGGCTACACCTTC.

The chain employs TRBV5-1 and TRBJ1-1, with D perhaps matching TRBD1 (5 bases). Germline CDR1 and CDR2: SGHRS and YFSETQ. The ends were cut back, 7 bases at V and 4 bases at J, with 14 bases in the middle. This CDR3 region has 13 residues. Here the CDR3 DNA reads TGCGCCAGCCGAAGGGGCCCGATCACTGAAGCTTTCTTT. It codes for CASRRGPITEAFF.

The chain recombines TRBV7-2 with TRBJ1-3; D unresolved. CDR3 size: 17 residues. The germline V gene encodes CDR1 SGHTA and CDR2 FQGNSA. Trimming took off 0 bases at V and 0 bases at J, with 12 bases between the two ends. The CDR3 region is CASSLALGSSSGNTIYF. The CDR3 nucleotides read TGTGCCAGCAGCTTAGCGCTCGGTTCCTCCTCTGGAAACACCATATATTTT. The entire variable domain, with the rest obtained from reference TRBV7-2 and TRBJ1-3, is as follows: GAGVSQSPSNKVTEKGKDVELRCDPISGHTALYWYRQSLGQGLEFLIYFQGNSAPDKSGLPSDRFSAERTGGSVSTLTIQRTQQEDSAVYLCASSLALGSSSGNTIYFGEGSWLTVV.

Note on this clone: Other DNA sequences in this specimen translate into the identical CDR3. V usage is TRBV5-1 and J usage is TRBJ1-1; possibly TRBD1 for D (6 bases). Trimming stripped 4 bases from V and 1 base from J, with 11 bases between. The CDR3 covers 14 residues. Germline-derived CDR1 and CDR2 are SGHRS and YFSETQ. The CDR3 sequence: CASSPGHPNTEAFF. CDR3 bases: TGCGCCAGCAGCCCGGGACATCCGAACACTGAAGCTTTCTTT.

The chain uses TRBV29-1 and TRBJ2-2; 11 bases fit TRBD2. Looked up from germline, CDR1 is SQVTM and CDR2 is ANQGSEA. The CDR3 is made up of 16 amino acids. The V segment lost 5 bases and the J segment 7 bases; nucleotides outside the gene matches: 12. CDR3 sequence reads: CSVPPLAGVANGELFF. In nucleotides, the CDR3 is TGCAGCGTTCCCCCACTAGCGGGAGTTGCAAACGGGGAGCTGTTTTTT.

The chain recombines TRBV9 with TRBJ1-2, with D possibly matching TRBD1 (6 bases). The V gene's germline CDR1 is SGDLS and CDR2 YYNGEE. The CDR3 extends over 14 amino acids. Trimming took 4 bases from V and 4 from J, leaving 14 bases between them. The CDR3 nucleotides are TGTGCCAGCAGCCTAGACCCGGACAGCTATGGCTACACCTTC. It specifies CASSLDPDSYGYTF.

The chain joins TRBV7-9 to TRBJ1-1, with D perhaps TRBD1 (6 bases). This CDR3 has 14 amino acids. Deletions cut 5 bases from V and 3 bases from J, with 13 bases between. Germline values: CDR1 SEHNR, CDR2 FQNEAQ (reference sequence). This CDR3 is CASSHAGGHTEAFF. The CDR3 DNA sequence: TGTGCCAGCAGCCACGCGGGGGGCCACACTGAAGCTTTCTTT.

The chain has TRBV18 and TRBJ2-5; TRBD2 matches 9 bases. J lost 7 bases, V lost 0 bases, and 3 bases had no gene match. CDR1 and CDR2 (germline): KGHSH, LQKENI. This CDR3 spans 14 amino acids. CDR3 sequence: CASSPPSGSGTQYF. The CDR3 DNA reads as TGTGCCAGCTCACCACCTAGCGGGAGTGGGACCCAGTACTTC.

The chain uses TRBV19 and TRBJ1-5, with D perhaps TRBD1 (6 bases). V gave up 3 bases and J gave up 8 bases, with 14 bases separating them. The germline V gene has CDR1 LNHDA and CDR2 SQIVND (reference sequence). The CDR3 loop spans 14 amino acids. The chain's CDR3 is CASSIAGGLKPQHF. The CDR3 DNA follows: TGTGCCAGTAGTATTGCGGGGGGCCTTAAGCCCCAGCATTTT.

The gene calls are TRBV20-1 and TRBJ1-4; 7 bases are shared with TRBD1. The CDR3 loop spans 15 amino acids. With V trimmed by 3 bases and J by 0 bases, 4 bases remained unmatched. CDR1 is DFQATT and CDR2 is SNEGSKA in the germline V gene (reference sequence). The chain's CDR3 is CSASVGTATNEKLFF. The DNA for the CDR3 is TGCAGTGCTAGTGTTGGGACAGCAACTAATGAAAAACTGTTTTTT.

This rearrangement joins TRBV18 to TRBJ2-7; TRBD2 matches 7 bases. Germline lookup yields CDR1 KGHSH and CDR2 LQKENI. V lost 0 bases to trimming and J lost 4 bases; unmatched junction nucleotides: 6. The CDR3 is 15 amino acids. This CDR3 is CASSPPGGVRYEQYF. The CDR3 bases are TGTGCCAGCTCACCACCGGGGGGGGTCCGATACGAGCAGTACTTC.

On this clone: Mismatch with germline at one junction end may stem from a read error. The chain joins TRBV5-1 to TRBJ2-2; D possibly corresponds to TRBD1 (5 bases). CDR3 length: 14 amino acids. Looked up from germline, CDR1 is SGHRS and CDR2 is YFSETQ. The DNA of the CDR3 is TGCGCCAGCAGTTTGGACACGAACACCGGGGAGCTGTTTTTT. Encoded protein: CASSLDTNTGELFF.